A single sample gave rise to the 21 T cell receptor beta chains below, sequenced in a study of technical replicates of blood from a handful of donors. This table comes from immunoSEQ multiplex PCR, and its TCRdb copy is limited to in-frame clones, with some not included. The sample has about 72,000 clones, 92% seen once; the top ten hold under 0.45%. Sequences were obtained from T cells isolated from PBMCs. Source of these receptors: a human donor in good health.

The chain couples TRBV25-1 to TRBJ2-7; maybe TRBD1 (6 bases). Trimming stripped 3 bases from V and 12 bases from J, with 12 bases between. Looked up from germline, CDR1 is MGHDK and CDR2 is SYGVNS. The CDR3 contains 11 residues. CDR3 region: CASSEGTTSYF. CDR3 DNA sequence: TGTGCCAGCAGTGAGGGGACAACATCGTACTTC.

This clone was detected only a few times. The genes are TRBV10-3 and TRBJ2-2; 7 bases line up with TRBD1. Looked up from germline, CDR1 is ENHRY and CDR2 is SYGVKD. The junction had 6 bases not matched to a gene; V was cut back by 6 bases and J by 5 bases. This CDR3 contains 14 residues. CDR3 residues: CAIRAGGRTGELFF. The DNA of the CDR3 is TGTGCCATCAGGGCAGGGGGTAGGACCGGGGAGCTGTTTTTT.

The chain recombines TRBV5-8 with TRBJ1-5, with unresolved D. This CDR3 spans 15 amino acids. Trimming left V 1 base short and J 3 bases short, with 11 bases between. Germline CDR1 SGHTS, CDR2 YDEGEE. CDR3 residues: CASSLRQTLNQPQHF. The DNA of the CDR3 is TGTGCCAGCAGCTTGCGACAAACCCTCAATCAGCCCCAGCATTTT. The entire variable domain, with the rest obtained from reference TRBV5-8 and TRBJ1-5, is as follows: EAGVTQSPTHLIKTRGQQATLRCSPISGHTSVYWYQQALGLGLQFLLWYDEGEERNRGNFPPRFSGRQFPNYSSELNVNALELEDSALYLCASSLRQTLNQPQHFGDGTRLSIL.

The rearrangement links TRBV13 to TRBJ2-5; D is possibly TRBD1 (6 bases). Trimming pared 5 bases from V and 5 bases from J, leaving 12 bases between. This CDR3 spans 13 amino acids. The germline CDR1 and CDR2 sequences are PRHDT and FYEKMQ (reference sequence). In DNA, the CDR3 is TGTGCCAGCAGCCTTCGACAGGCTGAGACCCAGTACTTC. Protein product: CASSLRQAETQYF.

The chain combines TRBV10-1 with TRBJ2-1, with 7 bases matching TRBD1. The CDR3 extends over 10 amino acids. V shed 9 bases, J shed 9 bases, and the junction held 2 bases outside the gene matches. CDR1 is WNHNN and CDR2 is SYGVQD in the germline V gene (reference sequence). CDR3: CASNRGEQFF. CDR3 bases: TGCGCCAGTAACAGGGGTGAGCAGTTCTTC.

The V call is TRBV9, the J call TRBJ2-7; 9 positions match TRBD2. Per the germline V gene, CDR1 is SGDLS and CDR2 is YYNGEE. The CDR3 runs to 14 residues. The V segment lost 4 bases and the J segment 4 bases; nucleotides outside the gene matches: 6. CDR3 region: CASSSSGSRYEQYF. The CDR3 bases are TGTGCCAGCAGCAGTAGCGGGAGTCGGTACGAGCAGTACTTC.

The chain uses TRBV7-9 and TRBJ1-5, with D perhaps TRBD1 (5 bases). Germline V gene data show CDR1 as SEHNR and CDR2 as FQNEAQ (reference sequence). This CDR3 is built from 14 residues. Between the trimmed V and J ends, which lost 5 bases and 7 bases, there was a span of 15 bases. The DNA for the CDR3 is TGTGCCAGCAGCCCCTCGGAAGGGGAACAGCCCCAGCATTTT. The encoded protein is CASSPSEGEQPQHF.

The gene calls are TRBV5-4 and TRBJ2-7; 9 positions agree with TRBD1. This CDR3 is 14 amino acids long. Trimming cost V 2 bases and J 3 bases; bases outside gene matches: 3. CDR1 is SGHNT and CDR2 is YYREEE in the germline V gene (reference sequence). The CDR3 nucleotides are TGTGCCAGCAGCTTTTGGGGACAGGGCTACGAGCAGTACTTC. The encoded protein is CASSFWGQGYEQYF.

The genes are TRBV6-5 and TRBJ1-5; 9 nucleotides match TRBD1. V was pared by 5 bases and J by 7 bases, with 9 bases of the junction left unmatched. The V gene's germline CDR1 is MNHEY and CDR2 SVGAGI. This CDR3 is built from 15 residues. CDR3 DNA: TGTGCCAGCAGTCAAGGCGGGACAGGGCTGCAGCCCCAGCATTTT. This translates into CASSQGGTGLQPQHF.

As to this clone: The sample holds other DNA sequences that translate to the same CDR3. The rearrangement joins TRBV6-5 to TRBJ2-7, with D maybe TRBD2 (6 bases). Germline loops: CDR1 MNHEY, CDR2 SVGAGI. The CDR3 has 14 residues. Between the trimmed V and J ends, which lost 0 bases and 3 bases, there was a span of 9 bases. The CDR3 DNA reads TGTGCCAGCAGTTACTCGGGGGGAGGCTACGAGCAGTACTTC. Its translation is CASSYSGGGYEQYF.

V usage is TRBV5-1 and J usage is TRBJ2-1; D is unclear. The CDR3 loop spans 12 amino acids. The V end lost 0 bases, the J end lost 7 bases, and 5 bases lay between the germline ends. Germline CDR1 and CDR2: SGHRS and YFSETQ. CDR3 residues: CASSLALNEQFF. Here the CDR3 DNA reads TGCGCCAGCAGCTTGGCCCTGAATGAGCAGTTCTTC.

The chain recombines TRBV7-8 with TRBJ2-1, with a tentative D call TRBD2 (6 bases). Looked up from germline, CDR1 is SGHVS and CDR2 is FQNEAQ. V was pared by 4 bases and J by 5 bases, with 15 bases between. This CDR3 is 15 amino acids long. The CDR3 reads CASSSGTSDNNEQFF. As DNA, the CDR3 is TGTGCCAGCAGCTCCGGGACTTCGGATAACAATGAGCAGTTCTTC.

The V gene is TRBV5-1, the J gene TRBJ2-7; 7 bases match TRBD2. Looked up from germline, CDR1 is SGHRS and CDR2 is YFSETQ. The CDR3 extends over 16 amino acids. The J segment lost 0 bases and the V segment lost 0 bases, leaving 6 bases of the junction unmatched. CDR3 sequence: CASSLGASGSSYEQYF. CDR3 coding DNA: TGCGCCAGCAGCTTGGGGGCTAGCGGAAGCTCCTACGAGCAGTACTTC. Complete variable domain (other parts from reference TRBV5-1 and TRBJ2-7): KAGVTQTPRYLIKTRGQQVTLSCSPISGHRSVSWYQQTPGQGLQFLFEYFSETQRNKGNFPGRFSGRQFSNSRSEMNVSTLELGDSALYLCASSLGASGSSYEQYFGPGTRLTVT.

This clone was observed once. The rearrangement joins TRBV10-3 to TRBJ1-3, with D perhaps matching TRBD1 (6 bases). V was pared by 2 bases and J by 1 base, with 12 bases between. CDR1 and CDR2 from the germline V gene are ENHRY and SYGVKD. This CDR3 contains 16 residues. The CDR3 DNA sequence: TGTGCCATCAGTGAGACTGTAAGGGGGTCTGGAAACACCATATATTTT. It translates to CAISETVRGSGNTIYF.

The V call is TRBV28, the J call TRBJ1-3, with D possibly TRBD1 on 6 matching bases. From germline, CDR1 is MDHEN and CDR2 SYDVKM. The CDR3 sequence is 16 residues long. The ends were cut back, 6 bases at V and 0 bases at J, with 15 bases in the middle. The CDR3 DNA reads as TGTGCCAGCAGACCCCGGGACACGTTCTCTGGAAACACCATATATTTT. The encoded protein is CASRPRDTFSGNTIYF.

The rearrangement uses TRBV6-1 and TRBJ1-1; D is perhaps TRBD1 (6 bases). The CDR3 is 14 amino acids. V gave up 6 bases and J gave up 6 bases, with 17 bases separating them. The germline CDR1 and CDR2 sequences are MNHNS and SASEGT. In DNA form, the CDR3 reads TGTGCCAGCAGGCAGACGGGGGGGGCGCCTGAAGCTTTCTTT. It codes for CASRQTGGAPEAFF.

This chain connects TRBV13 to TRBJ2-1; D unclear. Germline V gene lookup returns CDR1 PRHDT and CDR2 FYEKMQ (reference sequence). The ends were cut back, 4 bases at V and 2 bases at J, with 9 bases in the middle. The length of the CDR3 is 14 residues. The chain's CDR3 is CASSSSRAYNEQFF. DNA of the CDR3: TGTGCCAGCAGCTCCTCTCGGGCCTACAATGAGCAGTTCTTC.

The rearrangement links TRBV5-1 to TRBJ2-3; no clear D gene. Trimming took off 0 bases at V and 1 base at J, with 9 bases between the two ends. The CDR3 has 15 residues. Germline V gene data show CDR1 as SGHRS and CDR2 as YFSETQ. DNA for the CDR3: TGCGCCAGCAGCTTGGAAACAGTCCGCACAGATACGCAGTATTTT. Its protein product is CASSLETVRTDTQYF.

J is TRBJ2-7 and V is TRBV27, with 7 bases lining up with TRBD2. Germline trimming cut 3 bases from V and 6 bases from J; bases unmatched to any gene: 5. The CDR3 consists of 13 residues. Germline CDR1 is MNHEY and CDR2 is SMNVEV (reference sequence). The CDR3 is CASSLTSFVEQYF. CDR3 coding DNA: TGTGCCAGCAGTTTGACTAGCTTCGTCGAGCAGTACTTC.

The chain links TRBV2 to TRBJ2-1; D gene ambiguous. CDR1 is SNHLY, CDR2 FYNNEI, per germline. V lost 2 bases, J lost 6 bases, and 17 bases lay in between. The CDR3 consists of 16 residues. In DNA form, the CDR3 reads TGTGCCAGCAGTGAAAGGTGGCTAGGAACCCCCAATGAGCAGTTCTTC. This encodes CASSERWLGTPNEQFF. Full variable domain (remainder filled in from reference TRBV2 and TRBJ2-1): EPEVTQTPSHQVTQMGQEVILRCVPISNHLYFYWYRQILGQKVEFLVSFYNNEISEKSEIFDDQFSVERPDGSNFTLKIRSTKLEDSAMYFCASSERWLGTPNEQFFGPGTRLTVL.

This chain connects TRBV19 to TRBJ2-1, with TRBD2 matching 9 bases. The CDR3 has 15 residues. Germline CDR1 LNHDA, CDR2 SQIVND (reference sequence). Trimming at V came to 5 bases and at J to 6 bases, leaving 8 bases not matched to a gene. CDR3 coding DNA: TGTGCCAGTAGTCCCCGGGGACTAGCATTCAATGAGCAGTTCTTC. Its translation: CASSPRGLAFNEQFF.